These 14 T cell receptor beta chains originate from one sample sequenced in a study of blood T cell repertoires in COVID-19. Produced via immunoSEQ multiplex PCR; TCRdb's table is partial and in-frame only. The sample lists about 140,000 clones, 79% occurring once. The sequencing input was peripheral blood. The receptors come from a man in his sixties with acute or convalescent COVID-19.

This chain joins TRBV19 and TRBJ2-6, with D uncertain. Germline V gene data show CDR1 as LNHDA and CDR2 as SQIVND (reference sequence). With 7 bases removed from V and 2 bases from J, the gap between germline ends came to 9 bases. This CDR3 has 14 amino acids. As DNA, the CDR3 is TGTGCCAGTATGGTTGGCACTGGGGCCAACGTCCTGACTTTC. Protein sequence: CASMVGTGANVLTF. Together with reference TRBV19 and TRBJ2-6, the CDR3 gives the full variable domain: DGGITQSPKYLFRKEGQNVTLSCEQNLNHDAMYWYRQDPGQGLRLIYYSQIVNDFQKGDIAEGYSVSREKKESFPLTVTSAQKNPTAFYLCASMVGTGANVLTFGAGSRLTVL.

The chain joins TRBV12-3 or TRBV12-4 to TRBJ2-3, with 7 bases fitting TRBD2. Trimming removed 5 bases from V and 6 bases from J; junction bases left unmatched: 5. This CDR3 spans 13 amino acids. CDR3 bases: TGTGCCAGCAGTCGGGGAGGGCCTGATACGCAGTATTTT. Translating it yields CASSRGGPDTQYF.

This chain uses TRBV5-1 with TRBJ2-7; a possible D gene is TRBD1 (5 bases). CDR1 is SGHRS, CDR2 YFSETQ, per germline. There are 15 residues in the CDR3. V was cut by 0 bases and J by 3 bases, with 13 bases left in between. CDR3 in amino acids: CASSLVLGRIYEQYF. As DNA, the CDR3 is TGCGCCAGCAGCTTGGTTCTGGGGCGGATCTACGAGCAGTACTTC.

The rearrangement uses TRBV19 and TRBJ1-1, with no clear D. Deletions cut 3 bases from V and 1 base from J, with 9 bases between. This CDR3 spans 14 amino acids. The germline gives CDR1 LNHDA, CDR2 SQIVND (reference sequence). The CDR3 loop is CASSMRAGNTEAFF. In DNA form, the CDR3 reads TGTGCCAGTAGTATGAGGGCGGGGAACACTGAAGCTTTCTTT.

The chain joins TRBV6-5 to TRBJ1-2; D may be TRBD1 (6 bases). V lost 6 bases to trimming and J lost 7 bases, with 15 bases between them. The CDR3 has 13 amino acids. The V gene's germline CDR1 is MNHEY and CDR2 SVGAGI. The CDR3 sequence is CASRPTGLLGYTF. The CDR3 DNA sequence: TGTGCCAGCAGGCCAACAGGGCTCCTTGGCTACACCTTC.

This rearrangement joins TRBV3-1 (or the pseudogene TRBV3-2) to TRBJ1-2; no reliable D call. The CDR3 contains 15 residues. Germline CDR1 is LGHDT and CDR2 is YNNKEL (reference sequence). Trimming took off 1 base at V and 6 bases at J, with 15 bases between the two ends. CDR3: CASSQARGIWDGYTF. CDR3 coding DNA: TGTGCCAGCAGCCAAGCGCGGGGAATATGGGATGGCTACACCTTC.

This chain connects TRBV2 to TRBJ2-5; 10 nucleotides agree with TRBD2. CDR3 length equals 15 residues. V lost 7 bases to trimming and J lost 4 bases; unmatched junction nucleotides: 9. CDR1 and CDR2 from the germline V gene are SNHLY and FYNNEI. CDR3 coding DNA: TGTGCCAGCACCGGACTAGCGGTTGGGGCAGAGACCCAGTACTTC. Amino acids: CASTGLAVGAETQYF.

There are a few counts of this clone. This sequence joins TRBV3-1 (or the pseudogene TRBV3-2) and TRBJ2-6, with D maybe TRBD1 (6 bases). Trimming left V 4 bases short and J 0 bases short, with 7 bases between. The germline V gene has CDR1 LGHDT and CDR2 YNNKEL (reference sequence). There are 15 residues in the CDR3. As DNA, the CDR3 is TGTGCCAGCAGCCCCAGGGGCTCTGGGGCCAACGTCCTGACTTTC. Translation gives CASSPRGSGANVLTF.

The V gene is TRBV12-3 or TRBV12-4, the J gene TRBJ2-3, with a tentative D call TRBD2 (5 bases). V lost 3 bases and J lost 8, with 9 bases in between. This CDR3 spans 12 amino acids. DNA for the CDR3: TGTGCCAGCAGTTTTCGAGAGGGTACGCAGTATTTT. Translation: CASSFREGTQYF.

This chain connects TRBV5-4 to TRBJ1-1, with D maybe TRBD1 (6 bases). The CDR3 extends over 14 amino acids. From germline, CDR1 is SGHNT and CDR2 YYREEE (reference sequence). The V end lost 6 bases, the J end lost 5 bases, and 17 bases lay between the germline ends. The CDR3, as DNA: TGTGCCAGCAACTCCTTGGGGGCAGCGACTGAAGCTTTCTTT. Its protein is CASNSLGAATEAFF.

V is TRBV5-4 and J is TRBJ2-3; 8 bases are a match to TRBD2. Trimming cost V 2 bases and J 0 bases; bases outside gene matches: 5. The CDR3 is made up of 16 amino acids. The germline gives CDR1 SGHNT, CDR2 YYREEE (reference sequence). This CDR3 reads CASSFPSSGSTDTQYF. CDR3 DNA: TGTGCCAGCAGCTTTCCCTCTAGCGGGAGCACAGATACGCAGTATTTT.

CDR3 protein: CAWSIGGRSYNEQFF. In DNA, the CDR3 is TGTGCCTGGAGTATCGGCGGGAGGTCCTACAATGAGCAGTTCTTC. This chain links TRBV30 with TRBJ2-1; 8 bases fit TRBD2. After removal of 2 bases from V and 1 base from J, the junction contained 4 bases not matched to a gene. Germline values: CDR1 GTSNPN, CDR2 SVGIG (reference sequence). CDR3 length equals 15 residues.

V is TRBV29-1 and J is TRBJ2-1, with D uncertain. This CDR3 has 11 amino acids. V lost 2 bases and J lost 4, with 3 bases in between. Per germline, CDR1 SQVTM and CDR2 ANQGSEA. CDR3 protein: CSVEQYNEQFF. In DNA form, the CDR3 reads TGCAGCGTTGAACAGTACAATGAGCAGTTCTTC.

The chain is built from TRBV30 and TRBJ2-6; D not certain. Germline V gene sequence: CDR1 GTSNPN, CDR2 SVGIG (reference sequence). This CDR3 is built from 14 residues. Trimming took 6 bases from V and 3 from J, leaving 12 bases between them. The CDR3 DNA sequence: TGTGCCTGCACCCGAGGTTTTGGGGCCAACGTCCTGACTTTC. Translation: CACTRGFGANVLTF.